The clone carrying this T cell receptor beta chain was recorded at least ten times. Its antigen is currently unknown. The record originates from a study of regulatory T cells in long-lasting Graves disease. As for the study in general: Antithyroid drug intake by newly diagnosed Graves' patients had lasted under 3 months. Regarding the study as a whole: TRBV28 was favored in persistent disease, as were TRBJ1-2 and TRBJ2-5.

Libraries of TCR beta came from iRepertoire HTBI primers plus Arm-PCR of CDR3 regions. TCRdb analysed the multiplex PCR reads with MiXCR anew, one entry per CDR3 protein. The sample has roughly 610,000 distinct CDR3 sequences; more than 15% are singletons. The time point: newly diagnosed GD, antithyroid drugs for less than 3 months. The TCR library was prepared using RNA isolated from PBMCs. Germline CDR1 reads DFQATT; CDR2 reads SNEGSKA (reference sequence). This CDR3 has 13 amino acids. Trimming took off 1 base at V and 4 bases at J, with 10 bases between the two ends. The sample was also linked to a second study, of T cells in Graves' hyperthyroidism and ophthalmopathy. From that paper: Absent ophthalmopathy progression within 18 months defined stable Graves' hyperthyroidism. Blood held most thyroid clonotypes expanded above 0.001 frequency.

Here the sequenced sample was peripheral blood mononuclear cells (PBMCs), taken at new diagnosis, from a patient treated with antithyroid drugs. The rearrangement uses TRBV20-1 and TRBJ1-2; D might be TRBD1 (6 bases). This receptor was taken from a man between 18 and 35 years old with Graves disease. The CDR3 protein is CSARGRQVYGYTF. CDR3 nucleotides: TGCAGTGCTAGAGGAAGACAGGTCTATGGCTACACCTTC.